These 8 T cell receptor beta chains came from one sample sequenced in a study of vaccination effects on CD4 cells after COVID-19. This table comes from immunoSEQ multiplex PCR, and its TCRdb copy is limited to in-frame clones, with some not included. The sample lists tens of thousands of clones; about four fifths were seen once. CD4+ T cells specific for antigen were expanded with viral peptide pools by the ViraFEST assay before sequencing. CD4+ T cells were isolated after around 9 days of culture. Participants each got two BNT162b2 or mRNA-1273 vaccine doses. Their antigen targets remain unknown. Specimen: CD4+ T cells from PBMCs cultured with HCoV-OC43 spike peptides, collected after COVID-19 vaccination. Subset reported: HCoV-OC43 spike overlapping peptide pool stimulation. All receptors come from a human donor who received a COVID-19 vaccine.

This chain uses TRBV7-9 with TRBJ2-5, with 8 bases matching TRBD2. Germline loops: CDR1 SEHNR, CDR2 FQNEAQ (reference sequence). The V gene end was trimmed by 4 bases and the J gene end by 2 bases; junction bases not matched to a gene: 3. This CDR3 spans 14 amino acids. The CDR3 loop is CASSSAGEQETQYF. In DNA, the CDR3 is TGTGCCAGCAGCTCAGCGGGAGAGCAAGAGACCCAGTACTTC.

The chain joins TRBV5-4 to TRBJ2-7; D not certain. Trimming removed 1 base at V and 6 bases at J, with 11 bases between. CDR1 and CDR2 from the germline V gene are SGHNT and YYREEE (reference sequence). The CDR3 spans 13 residues. In DNA, the CDR3 is TGTGCCAGCAGCTTGTCCGACGGTTCCGAGCAGTACTTC. Protein: CASSLSDGSEQYF. The full variable domain, in which reference TRBV5-4 and TRBJ2-7 provide the parts outside the CDR3, is ETGVTQSPTHLIKTRGQQVTLRCSSQSGHNTVSWYQQALGQGPQFIFQYYREEENGRGNFPPRFSGLQFPNYSSELNVNALELDDSALYLCASSLSDGSEQYFGPGTRLTVT.

The CDR3 sequence is CASSLAGPGANVLTF. The CDR3 DNA reads TGTGCCAGCAGCTTGGCGGGTCCAGGGGCCAACGTCCTGACTTTC. This chain joins TRBV5-6 and TRBJ2-6; no definite D call. V was shortened by 0 bases and J by 4 bases, with 8 bases between the two germline ends. CDR1 is SGHDT, CDR2 YYEEEE, per germline. The CDR3 runs 15 residues.

For the CDR3, the DNA is TGTGCCAGCAGCTCCACCGGGACGACTAACTATGGCTACACCTTC. This gives the protein CASSSTGTTNYGYTF. V gene TRBV11-2 combines with J gene TRBJ1-2; the D gene is possibly TRBD1 (5 bases). The CDR3 totals 15 residues. Germline CDR1 is SGHAT and CDR2 is FQNNGV. V was pared by 4 bases and J by 0 bases, with 12 bases between.

The V call is TRBV6-5, the J call TRBJ2-1; 10 nucleotides align to TRBD2. Unmatched junction bases numbered 3, after V lost 5 bases and J lost 2 bases. There are 15 residues in the CDR3. Germline V gene lookup returns CDR1 MNHEY and CDR2 SVGAGI. This chain's CDR3 is CASSNLAGAYNEQFF. CDR3 in DNA: TGTGCCAGCAGTAACCTAGCGGGAGCCTACAATGAGCAGTTCTTC.

The CDR3 nucleotides are TGTGCCAGCAGAAGGACTAGCGGGGGACCCAATGAGCAGTTCTTC. This gives the protein CASRRTSGGPNEQFF. V is TRBV7-2 and J is TRBJ2-1, with 13 bases that match TRBD2. This CDR3 contains 15 residues. After removal of 6 bases from V and 6 bases from J, the junction contained 5 bases not matched to a gene. Germline V lookup: CDR1 SGHTA, CDR2 FQGNSA.

In this sample, this clone turned up once. This chain links TRBV5-1 with TRBJ2-7; the D is unclear. The V gene lost 2 bases and the J gene lost 2 bases, with 11 bases spanning the gap. Germline V gene lookup returns CDR1 SGHRS and CDR2 YFSETQ. The CDR3 extends over 14 amino acids. Here the CDR3 reads CASSFMAQTYEQYF. The CDR3 DNA sequence: TGCGCCAGCAGCTTTATGGCACAGACCTACGAGCAGTACTTC.

The chain joins TRBV10-3 to TRBJ2-1; the D call may be TRBD1 or TRBD2 (5 bases each). The CDR3 runs to 13 residues. Germline V CDR1 and CDR2: ENHRY, SYGVKD. Trimming took 7 bases from V and 9 from J, leaving 16 bases between them. The CDR3 here is CAITRDGLGEQFF. The DNA of the CDR3 is TGTGCCATCACCAGGGACGGGTTGGGTGAGCAGTTCTTC.